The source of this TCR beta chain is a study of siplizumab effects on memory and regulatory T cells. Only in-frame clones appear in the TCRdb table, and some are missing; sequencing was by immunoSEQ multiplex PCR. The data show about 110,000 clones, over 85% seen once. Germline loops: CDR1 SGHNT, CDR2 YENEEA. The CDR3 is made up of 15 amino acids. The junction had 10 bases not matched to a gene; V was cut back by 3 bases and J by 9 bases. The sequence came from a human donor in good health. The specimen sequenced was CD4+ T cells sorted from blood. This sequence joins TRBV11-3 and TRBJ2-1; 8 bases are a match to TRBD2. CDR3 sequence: CASSFGGERGSEQFF. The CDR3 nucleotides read TGTGCCAGCAGCTTCGGGGGCGAGCGGGGGAGTGAGCAGTTCTTC.